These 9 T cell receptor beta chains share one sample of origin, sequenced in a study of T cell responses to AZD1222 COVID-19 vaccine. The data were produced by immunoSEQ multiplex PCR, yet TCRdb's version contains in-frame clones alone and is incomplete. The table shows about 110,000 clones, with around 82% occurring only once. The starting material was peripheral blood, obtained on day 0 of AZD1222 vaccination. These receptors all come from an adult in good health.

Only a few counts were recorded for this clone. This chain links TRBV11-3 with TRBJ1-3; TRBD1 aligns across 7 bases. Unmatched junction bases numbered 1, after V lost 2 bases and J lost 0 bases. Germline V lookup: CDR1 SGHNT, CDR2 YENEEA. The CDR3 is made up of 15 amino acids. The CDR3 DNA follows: TGTGCCAGCAGCTTAACAGGGGCCTCTGGAAACACCATATATTTT. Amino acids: CASSLTGASGNTIYF.

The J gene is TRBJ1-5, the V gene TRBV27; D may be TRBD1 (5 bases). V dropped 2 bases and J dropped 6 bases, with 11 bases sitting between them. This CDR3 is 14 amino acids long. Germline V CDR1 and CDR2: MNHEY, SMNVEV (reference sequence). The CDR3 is CASSLLGGGQPQHF. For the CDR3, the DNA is TGTGCCAGCAGTTTACTGGGGGGGGGTCAGCCCCAGCATTTT.

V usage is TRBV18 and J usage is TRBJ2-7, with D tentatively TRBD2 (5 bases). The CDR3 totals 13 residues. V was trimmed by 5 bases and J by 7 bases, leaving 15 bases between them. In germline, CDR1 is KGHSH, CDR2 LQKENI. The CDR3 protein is CASSGGSTGEQYF. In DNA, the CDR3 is TGTGCCAGCTCAGGAGGCTCCACGGGGGAGCAGTACTTC.

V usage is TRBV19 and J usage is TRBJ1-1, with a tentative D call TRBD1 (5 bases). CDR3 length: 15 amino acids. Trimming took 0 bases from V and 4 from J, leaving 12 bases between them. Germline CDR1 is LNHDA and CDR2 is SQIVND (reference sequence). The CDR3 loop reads CASSIDAGLSTEAFF. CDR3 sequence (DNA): TGTGCCAGTAGTATAGATGCGGGGCTGTCCACTGAAGCTTTCTTT. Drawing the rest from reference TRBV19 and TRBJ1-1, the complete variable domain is DGGITQSPKYLFRKEGQNVTLSCEQNLNHDAMYWYRQDPGQGLRLIYYSQIVNDFQKGDIAEGYSVSREKKESFPLTVTSAQKNPTAFYLCASSIDAGLSTEAFFGQGTRLTVV.

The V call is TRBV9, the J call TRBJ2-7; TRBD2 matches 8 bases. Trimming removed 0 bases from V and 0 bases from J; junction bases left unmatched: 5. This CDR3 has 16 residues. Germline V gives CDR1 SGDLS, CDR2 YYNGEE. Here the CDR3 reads CASSVDFAGGSYEQYF. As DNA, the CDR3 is TGTGCCAGCAGCGTAGATTTTGCGGGGGGCTCCTACGAGCAGTACTTC.

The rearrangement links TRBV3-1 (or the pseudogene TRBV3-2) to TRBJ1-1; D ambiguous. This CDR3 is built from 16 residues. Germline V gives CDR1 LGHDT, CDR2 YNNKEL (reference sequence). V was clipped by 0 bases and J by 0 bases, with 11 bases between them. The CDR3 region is CASSQDLGLVNTEAFF. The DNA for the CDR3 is TGTGCCAGCAGCCAAGATTTGGGTCTCGTGAACACTGAAGCTTTCTTT.

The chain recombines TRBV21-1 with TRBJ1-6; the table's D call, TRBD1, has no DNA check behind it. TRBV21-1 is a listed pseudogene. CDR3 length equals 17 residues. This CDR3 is CASNTLKDRGGHSPLHF. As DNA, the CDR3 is TGTGCCAGCAACACACTTAAGGACAGGGGTGGACATTCACCCCTCCACTTT.

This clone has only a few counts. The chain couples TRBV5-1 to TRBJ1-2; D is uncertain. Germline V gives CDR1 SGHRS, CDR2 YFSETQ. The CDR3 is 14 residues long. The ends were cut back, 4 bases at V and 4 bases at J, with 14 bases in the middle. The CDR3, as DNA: TGCGCCAGCAGCCTAGGACCGGGCGGCTATGGCTACACCTTC. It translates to CASSLGPGGYGYTF.

CDR3 amino acids: CASSLDSRTLEYF. CDR3 coding DNA: TGTGCCAGCAGCTTGGATTCTAGGACATTGGAGTACTTC. The chain carries TRBV5-6 and TRBJ2-7; TRBD1 might be the D (5 bases). The CDR3 sequence is 13 residues long. The germline gives CDR1 SGHDT, CDR2 YYEEEE. V lost 0 bases and J 11 bases, leaving 15 bases between the germline ends.